This T cell receptor (beta chain) was obtained from a study of blood T cells in healthy people across ages. Extraction of total RNA produced a minimum of 5.5 micrograms from each sample. Germline CDR1 LNHNV, CDR2 YYDKDF (reference sequence). The CDR3 has 16 amino acids. The ends were cut back, 0 bases at V and 3 bases at J, with 9 bases in the middle. A second about 6 to 12 cycle PCR used barcoded and J-beta primers. MiXCR was run by TCRdb on the 5' RACE reads, yielding one entry per CDR3 protein. The top ten hold about 7.7% of the sample, which has 1.5 million to 2 million distinct CDR3 sequences, 28% seen once. Study results and limitations: No conclusive comparison of naive versus antigen-experienced cells was possible with unsorted PBMCs. When set beside aged donors, long-lived donors presented more naive CD4+ cells and higher diversity. A strong correlation was found between TCR beta diversity and the percentage of naive T cells.

This clonotype was seen a few times. Its antigen is undetermined. The chain uses TRBV15 and TRBJ2-6, with D possibly being TRBD2 (6 bases). The sample taken for sequencing was blood. The TCR sequence derives from a woman aged 30 to 39 in good health. CDR3 residues: CATSRDLGGGANVLTF. For the CDR3, the DNA is TGTGCCACCAGCAGAGATCTGGGGGGTGGGGCCAACGTCCTGACTTTC.